The 5 T cell receptor beta chains listed next were all sequenced from one sample in a study of shared clonotypes between healthy human individuals. The table came from immunoSEQ multiplex PCR; TCRdb's copy has only in-frame clones and leaves some out. The table records millions of clones, 90% to 95% of them present only once. What was sequenced was naive CD4+ T cells sorted from blood. Described subset: CD45RA+ positively selected. The receptors were gathered from a young man in good health.

The chain links TRBV5-3 to TRBJ1-3; D is unresolved. TRBV5-3 is an ORF, with its function uncertain. CDR3 length equals 14 residues. V dropped 1 base and J dropped 0 bases, with 5 bases sitting between them. The CDR3 sequence is CARSLTDSGNTIYF. In DNA, the CDR3 is TGTGCCAGAAGCTTGACAGACTCTGGAAACACCATATATTTT.

The CDR3 nucleotides are TGTGCCAGCAGCCCGTTCCGGGAGCACGGCGAGCAGTACTTC. The encoded protein is CASSPFREHGEQYF. The rearrangement uses TRBV7-2 and TRBJ2-7, with D possibly matching TRBD2 (6 bases). V was clipped by 5 bases and J by 6 bases, with 17 bases between them. The V gene's germline CDR1 is SGHTA and CDR2 FQGNSA. The CDR3 has 14 amino acids.

The chain recombines TRBV9 with TRBJ2-1; 11 bases are a match to TRBD2. With 6 bases clipped from V and 5 bases from J, the junction kept 7 bases outside the gene matches. The CDR3 covers 15 residues. Germline CDR1 reads SGDLS; CDR2 reads YYNGEE. The CDR3 protein is CASTMTSGIHNEQFF. The CDR3, as DNA: TGTGCCAGCACCATGACTAGCGGGATACACAATGAGCAGTTCTTC.

The chain joins TRBV14 to TRBJ1-6, with D unclear. Germline lookup yields CDR1 SGHDN and CDR2 FVKESK. The CDR3 loop spans 14 amino acids. V lost 2 bases and J lost 7, with 9 bases in between. Written as DNA, the CDR3 is TGTGCCAGCAGCCAAACTTACGGGAATTCACCCCTCCACTTT. This codes for CASSQTYGNSPLHF.

The chain carries TRBV10-2 and TRBJ1-4; 7 nucleotides agree with TRBD1. Germline CDR1 and CDR2: WSHSY and SAAADI. With 4 bases clipped from V and 8 bases from J, the junction kept 10 bases outside the gene matches. This CDR3 comprises 15 residues. The CDR3 sequence is CASSVGAAGQEKLFF. The CDR3 coding sequence is TGCGCCAGCAGTGTCGGCGCCGCGGGACAGGAAAAACTGTTTTTT.